This T cell receptor (beta chain) was recorded in a study of cytomegalovirus exposure and HLA in healthy donors. Study-level findings and limits: With DRB1 most and HLA-C fewest, TCR association rates differed between HLA loci in a later analysis.

Points on this clone: Its antigen is currently unknown.

The PCR employed 60 Vbeta primers together with 13 Jbeta primers. Profiled with immunoSEQ multiplex PCR; TCRdb holds only in-frame clones, not every one. Altogether over 120,000 clones are present, around two thirds being singletons, with the ten largest covering 2.1%. The V gene's germline CDR1 is MNHEY and CDR2 SMNVEV (reference sequence). The V segment lost 6 bases and the J segment 7 bases; nucleotides outside the gene matches: 11. This CDR3 is built from 15 residues. Source material: PBMCs. The gene calls are TRBV27 and TRBJ1-5, with 8 positions matching TRBD1. This receptor was identified in a woman aged 55-70 years in good health and CMV-seropositive. The CDR3: CASRLPDRVGQPQHF. The CDR3 DNA is TGTGCCAGCAGGCTACCGGACAGGGTAGGCCAGCCCCAGCATTTT.